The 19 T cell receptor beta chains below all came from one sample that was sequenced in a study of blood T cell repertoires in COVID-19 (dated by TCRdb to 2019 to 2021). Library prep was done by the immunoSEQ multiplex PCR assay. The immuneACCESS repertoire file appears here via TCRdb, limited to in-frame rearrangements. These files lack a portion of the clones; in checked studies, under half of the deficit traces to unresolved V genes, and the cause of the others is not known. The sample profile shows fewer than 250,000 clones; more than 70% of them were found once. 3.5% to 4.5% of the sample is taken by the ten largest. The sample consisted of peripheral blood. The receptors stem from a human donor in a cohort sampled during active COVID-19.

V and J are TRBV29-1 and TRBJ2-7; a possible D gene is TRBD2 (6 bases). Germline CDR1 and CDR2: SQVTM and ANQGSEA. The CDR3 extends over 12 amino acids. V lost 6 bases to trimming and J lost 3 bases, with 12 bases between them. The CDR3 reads CSVGGPHYEQYF. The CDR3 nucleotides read TGCAGCGTGGGGGGACCCCACTACGAGCAGTACTTC.

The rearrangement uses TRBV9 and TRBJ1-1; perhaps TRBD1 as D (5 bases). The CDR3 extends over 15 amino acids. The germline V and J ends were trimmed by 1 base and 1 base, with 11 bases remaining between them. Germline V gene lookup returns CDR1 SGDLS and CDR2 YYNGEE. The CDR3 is CASSVTPTGNTEAFF. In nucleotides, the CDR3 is TGTGCCAGCAGCGTAACCCCCACAGGGAACACTGAAGCTTTCTTT.

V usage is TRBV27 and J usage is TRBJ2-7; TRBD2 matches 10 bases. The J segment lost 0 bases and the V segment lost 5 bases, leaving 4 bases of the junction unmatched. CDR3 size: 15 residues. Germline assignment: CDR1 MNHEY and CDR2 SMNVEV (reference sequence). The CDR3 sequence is CASSPASGSSYEQYF. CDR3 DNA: TGTGCCAGCAGTCCTGCTAGCGGGAGCTCCTACGAGCAGTACTTC.

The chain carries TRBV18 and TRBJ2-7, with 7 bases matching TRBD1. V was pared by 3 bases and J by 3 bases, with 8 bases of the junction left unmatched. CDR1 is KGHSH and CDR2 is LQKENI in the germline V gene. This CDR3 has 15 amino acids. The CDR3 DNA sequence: TGTGCCAGCTCACCTACAACAGGGGCTAGCTACGAGCAGTACTTC. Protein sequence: CASSPTTGASYEQYF.

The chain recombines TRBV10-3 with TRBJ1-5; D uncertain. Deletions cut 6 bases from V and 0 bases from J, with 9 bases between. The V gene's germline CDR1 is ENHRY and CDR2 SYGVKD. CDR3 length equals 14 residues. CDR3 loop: CAIRDDTSNQPQHF. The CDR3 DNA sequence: TGTGCCATCAGGGATGACACTAGCAATCAGCCCCAGCATTTT.

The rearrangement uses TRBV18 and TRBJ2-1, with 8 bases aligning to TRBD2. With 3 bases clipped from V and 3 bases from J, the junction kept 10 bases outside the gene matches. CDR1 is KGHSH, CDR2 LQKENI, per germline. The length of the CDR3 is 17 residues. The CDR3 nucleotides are TGTGCCAGCTCACCGGGGTTGGCGGGAGGAGGCTACAATGAGCAGTTCTTC. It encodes CASSPGLAGGGYNEQFF.

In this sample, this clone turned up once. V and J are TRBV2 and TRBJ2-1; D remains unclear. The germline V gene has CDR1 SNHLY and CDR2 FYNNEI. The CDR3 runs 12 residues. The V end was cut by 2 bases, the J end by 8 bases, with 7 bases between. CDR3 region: CASSESSYEQFF. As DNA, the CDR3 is TGTGCCAGCAGTGAATCCTCTTATGAGCAGTTCTTC.

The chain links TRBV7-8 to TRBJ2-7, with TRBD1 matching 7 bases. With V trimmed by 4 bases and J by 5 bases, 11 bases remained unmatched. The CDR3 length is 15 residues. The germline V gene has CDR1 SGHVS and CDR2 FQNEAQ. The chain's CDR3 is CASSSTGAGENEQYF. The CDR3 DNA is TGTGCCAGCAGCTCTACAGGGGCAGGGGAGAACGAGCAGTACTTC.

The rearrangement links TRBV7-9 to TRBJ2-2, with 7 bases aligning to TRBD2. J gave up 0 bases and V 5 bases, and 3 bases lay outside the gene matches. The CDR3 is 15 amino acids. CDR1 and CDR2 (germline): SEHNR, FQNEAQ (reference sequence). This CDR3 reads CASSPAGANTGELFF. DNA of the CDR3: TGTGCCAGCAGCCCTGCGGGGGCGAACACCGGGGAGCTGTTTTTT.

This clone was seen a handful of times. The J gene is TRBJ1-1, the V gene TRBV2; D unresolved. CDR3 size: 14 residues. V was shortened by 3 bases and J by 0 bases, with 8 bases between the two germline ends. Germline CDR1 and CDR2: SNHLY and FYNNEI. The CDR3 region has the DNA TGTGCCAGCAGTGATGGCCGAATGAACACTGAAGCTTTCTTT. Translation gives CASSDGRMNTEAFF.

CDR3 nucleotides: TGTGCCAGTGAGGACAGGGCAATGGGCCAGCCCCAGCATTTT. As protein: CASEDRAMGQPQHF. V usage is TRBV19 and J usage is TRBJ1-5, with TRBD1 matching over 8 bases. This CDR3 has 14 amino acids. V shed 8 bases, J shed 7 bases, and the junction held 10 bases outside the gene matches. Germline V gene data show CDR1 as LNHDA and CDR2 as SQIVND (reference sequence). The whole variable domain, remainder taken from reference TRBV19 and TRBJ1-5, is DGGITQSPKYLFRKEGQNVTLSCEQNLNHDAMYWYRQDPGQGLRLIYYSQIVNDFQKGDIAEGYSVSREKKESFPLTVTSAQKNPTAFYLCASEDRAMGQPQHFGDGTRLSIL.

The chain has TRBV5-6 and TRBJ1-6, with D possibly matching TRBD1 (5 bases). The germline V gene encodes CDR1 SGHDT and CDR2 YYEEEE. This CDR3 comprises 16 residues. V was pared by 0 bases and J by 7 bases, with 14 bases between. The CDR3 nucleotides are TGTGCCAGCAGCTTGGGGGCTGGGACTCCGAATTCACCCCTCCACTTT. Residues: CASSLGAGTPNSPLHF.

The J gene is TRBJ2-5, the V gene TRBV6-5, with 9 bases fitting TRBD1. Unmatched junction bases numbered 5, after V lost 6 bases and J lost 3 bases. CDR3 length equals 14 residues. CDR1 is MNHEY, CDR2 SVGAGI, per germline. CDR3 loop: CASRRTGEEETQYF. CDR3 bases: TGTGCCAGCAGGAGGACAGGGGAGGAAGAGACCCAGTACTTC.

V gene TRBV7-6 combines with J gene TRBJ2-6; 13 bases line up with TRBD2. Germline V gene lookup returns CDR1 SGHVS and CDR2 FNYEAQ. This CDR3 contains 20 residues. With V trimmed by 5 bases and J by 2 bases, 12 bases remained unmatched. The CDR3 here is CASSPPPWTSGGAGANVLTF. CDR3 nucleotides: TGTGCCAGCAGCCCTCCCCCATGGACTAGCGGGGGAGCTGGGGCCAACGTCCTGACTTTC.

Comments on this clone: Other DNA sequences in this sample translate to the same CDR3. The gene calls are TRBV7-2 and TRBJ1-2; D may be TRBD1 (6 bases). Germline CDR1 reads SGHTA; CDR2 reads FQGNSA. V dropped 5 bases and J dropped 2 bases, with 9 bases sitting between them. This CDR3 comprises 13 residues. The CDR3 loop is CASSPDRNYGYTF. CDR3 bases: TGTGCCAGCAGCCCCGACAGGAACTATGGCTACACCTTC.

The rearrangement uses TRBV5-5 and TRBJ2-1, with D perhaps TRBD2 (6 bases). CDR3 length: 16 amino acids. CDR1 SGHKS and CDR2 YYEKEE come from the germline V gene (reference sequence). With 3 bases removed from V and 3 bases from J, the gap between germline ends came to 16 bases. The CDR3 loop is CASSSRRDSRYNEQFF. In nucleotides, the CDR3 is TGTGCCAGCAGCTCCCGCCGGGACTCGCGCTACAATGAGCAGTTCTTC.

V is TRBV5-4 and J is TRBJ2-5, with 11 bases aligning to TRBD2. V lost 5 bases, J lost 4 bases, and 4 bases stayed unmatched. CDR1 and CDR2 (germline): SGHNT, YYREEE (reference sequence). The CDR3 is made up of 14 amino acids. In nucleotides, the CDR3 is TGTGCCAGCAGAATCGGACTAGCGGGAGAGACCCAGTACTTC. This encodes CASRIGLAGETQYF.

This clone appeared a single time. Written as DNA, the CDR3 is TGCGCCAGCAGCCAAGATTCAGGGAAGAATGAAAAACTGTTTTTT. Translated, it gives CASSQDSGKNEKLFF. The chain joins TRBV4-1 to TRBJ1-4; TRBD1 is a possible D gene (5 bases). Germline V gene lookup returns CDR1 MGHRA and CDR2 YSYEKL. The CDR3 contains 15 residues. V dropped 0 bases and J dropped 5 bases, with 10 bases sitting between them.

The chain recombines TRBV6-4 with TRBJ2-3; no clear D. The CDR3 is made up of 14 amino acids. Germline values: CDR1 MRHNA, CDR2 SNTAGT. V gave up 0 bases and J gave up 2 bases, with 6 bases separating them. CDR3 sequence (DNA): TGTGCCAGCAGTGACTCAATAGACACAGATACGCAGTATTTT. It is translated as CASSDSIDTDTQYF.